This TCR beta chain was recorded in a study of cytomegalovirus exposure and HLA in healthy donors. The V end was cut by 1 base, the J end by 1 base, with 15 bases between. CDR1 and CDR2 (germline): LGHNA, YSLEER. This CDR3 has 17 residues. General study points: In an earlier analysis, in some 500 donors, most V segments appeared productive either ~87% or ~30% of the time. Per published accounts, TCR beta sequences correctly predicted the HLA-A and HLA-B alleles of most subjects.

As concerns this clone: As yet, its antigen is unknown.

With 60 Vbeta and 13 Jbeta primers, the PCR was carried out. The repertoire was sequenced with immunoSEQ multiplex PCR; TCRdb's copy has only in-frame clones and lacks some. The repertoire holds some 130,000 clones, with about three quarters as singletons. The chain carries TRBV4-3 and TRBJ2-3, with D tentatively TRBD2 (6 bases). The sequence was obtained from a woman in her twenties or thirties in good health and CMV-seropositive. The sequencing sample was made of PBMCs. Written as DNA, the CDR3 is TGCGCCAGCAGCCAAGCTGCGGGGATTCTGGGCACAGATACGCAGTATTTT. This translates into CASSQAAGILGTDTQYF.